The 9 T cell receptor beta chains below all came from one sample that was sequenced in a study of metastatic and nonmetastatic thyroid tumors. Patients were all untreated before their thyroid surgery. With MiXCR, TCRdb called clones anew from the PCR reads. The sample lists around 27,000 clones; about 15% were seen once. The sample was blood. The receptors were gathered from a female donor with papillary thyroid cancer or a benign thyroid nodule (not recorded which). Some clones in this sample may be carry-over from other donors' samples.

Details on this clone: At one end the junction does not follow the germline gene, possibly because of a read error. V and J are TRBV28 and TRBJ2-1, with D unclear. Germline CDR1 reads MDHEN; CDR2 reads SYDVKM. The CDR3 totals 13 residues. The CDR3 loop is CVSSAPIYNGQFF. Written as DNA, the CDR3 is TGTGTCAGCAGTGCACCAATCTACAATGGGCAGTTCTTC.

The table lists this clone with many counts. The CDR3 region has the DNA TGTGCCAGCAGTCTGGACAGGGCGGGGGAGCAGTACTTC. This codes for CASSLDRAGEQYF. This chain connects TRBV6-1 to TRBJ2-7, with 8 bases fitting TRBD1. This CDR3 has 13 residues. The trim removed 5 bases at V and 7 bases at J, leaving 7 bases unmatched. Germline V gene data show CDR1 as MNHNS and CDR2 as SASEGT.

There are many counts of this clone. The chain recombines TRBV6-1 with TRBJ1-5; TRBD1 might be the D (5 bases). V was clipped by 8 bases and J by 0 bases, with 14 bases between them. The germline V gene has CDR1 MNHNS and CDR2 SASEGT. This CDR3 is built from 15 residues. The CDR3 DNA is TGTGCCAGCCCAGGGTTCCGGTATAGCAATCAGCCCCAGCATTTT. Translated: CASPGFRYSNQPQHF.

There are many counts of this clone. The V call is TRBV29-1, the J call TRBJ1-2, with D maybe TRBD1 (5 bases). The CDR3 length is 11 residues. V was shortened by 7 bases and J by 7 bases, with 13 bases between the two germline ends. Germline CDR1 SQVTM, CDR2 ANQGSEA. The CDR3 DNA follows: TGCAGCGGGGGAACAGGCGGTGGCTACACCTTC. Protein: CSGGTGGGYTF.

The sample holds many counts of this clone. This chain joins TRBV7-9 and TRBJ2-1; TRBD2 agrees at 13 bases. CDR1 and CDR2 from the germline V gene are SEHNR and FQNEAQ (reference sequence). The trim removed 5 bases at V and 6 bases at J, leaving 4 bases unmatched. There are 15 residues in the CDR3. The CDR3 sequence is CASSPGTSGTNEQFF. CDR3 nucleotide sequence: TGTGCCAGCAGCCCCGGGACTAGCGGGACCAATGAGCAGTTCTTC.

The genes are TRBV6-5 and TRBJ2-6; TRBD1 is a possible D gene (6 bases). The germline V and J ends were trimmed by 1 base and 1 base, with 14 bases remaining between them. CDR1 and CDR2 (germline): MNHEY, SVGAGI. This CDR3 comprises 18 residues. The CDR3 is CASSYLTGRVSGANVLTF. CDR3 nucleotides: TGTGCCAGCAGTTACTTGACAGGTCGGGTGTCTGGGGCCAACGTCCTGACTTTC.

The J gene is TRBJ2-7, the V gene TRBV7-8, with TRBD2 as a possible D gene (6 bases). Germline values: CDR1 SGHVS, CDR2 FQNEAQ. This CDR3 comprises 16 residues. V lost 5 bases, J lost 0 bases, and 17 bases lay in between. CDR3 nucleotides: TGTGCCAGCAGCCCTATTCTACGGGGGAGCTCCTACGAGCAGTACTTC. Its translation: CASSPILRGSSYEQYF.

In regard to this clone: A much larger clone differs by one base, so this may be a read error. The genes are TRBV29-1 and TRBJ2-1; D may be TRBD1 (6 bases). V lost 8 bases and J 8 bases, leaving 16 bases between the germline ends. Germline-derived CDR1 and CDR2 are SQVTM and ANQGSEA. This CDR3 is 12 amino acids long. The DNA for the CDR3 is TGCAGCATAGGCCAGGGGTACGATGAGCAGTTCTTC. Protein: CSIGQGYDEQFF.

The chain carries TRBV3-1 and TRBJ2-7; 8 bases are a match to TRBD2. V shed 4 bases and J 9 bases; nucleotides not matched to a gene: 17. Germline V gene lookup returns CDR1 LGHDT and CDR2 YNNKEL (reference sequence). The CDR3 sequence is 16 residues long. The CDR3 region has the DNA TGTGCCAGCAGCCCACCTGGTAGCGGGATCCTACGAGGGCAGTACTTC. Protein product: CASSPPGSGILRGQYF.